The rows below give T cell receptor beta chains drawn from one sample of a study of blood T cell repertoires in COVID-19. The assay was immunoSEQ multiplex PCR, and TCRdb's table has in-frame clones only and misses some. The table records approximately 280,000 clones, around 90% of them present only once. The sample comprised PBMCs or T cells enriched from blood (not recorded which). The receptors come from a woman aged 18-30 years with acute COVID-19. The CDR3 runs from the conserved cysteine through the conserved F or W. The D gene is left open where the match is weak. Only part of the rows carry a size: once, few, many, or a class if the clone is expanded.

cdr3_aa | cdr3_nt | v_call | clone_size | d_call | j_call
CASRKTGPGPQHF | TGTGCCAGCAGGAAGACAGGACCGGGGCCCCAGCATTTT | TRBV12-3/TRBV12-4 | - | - | TRBJ1-5
CASSLQNRVYGYTF | TGTGCCAGCAGTTTACAGAACCGGGTCTATGGCTACACCTTC | TRBV28 | once | - | TRBJ1-2
CASRDLTGQGETQYF | TGTGCCAGCCGAGACCTAACAGGGCAGGGAGAGACCCAGTACTTC | TRBV6-5 | few | - | TRBJ2-5
CATSGGGVHGYTF | TGTGCCACCAGTGGAGGGGGAGTCCATGGCTACACCTTC | TRBV24-1 | once | - | TRBJ1-2
CASSKGTGGAGTEAFF | TGTGCCAGCAGCAAGGGGACAGGGGGCGCCGGCACTGAAGCTTTCTTT | TRBV7-2 | - | TRBD1 | TRBJ1-1
CASSTYRESYNEQFF | TGTGCCAGTAGTACCTACAGGGAATCCTACAATGAGCAGTTCTTC | TRBV19 | - | - | TRBJ2-1
CASSLAYRGLNTGELFF | TGTGCCAGCAGCTTAGCTTATAGGGGGCTTAACACCGGGGAGCTGTTTTTT | TRBV11-2 | - | TRBD1 | TRBJ2-2
CASRDTGGGSNQPQHF | TGCGCCAGCAGAGACACAGGGGGCGGGAGCAATCAGCCCCAGCATTTT | TRBV23-1 | - | TRBD1 | TRBJ1-5
CASSQAPPAGLPDTQYF | TGTGCCAGCAGCCAGGCCCCCCCCGCGGGACTGCCAGATACGCAGTATTTT | TRBV7-6 | - | - | TRBJ2-3
CASSVGGRDNYGYTF | TGTGCCAGCAGCGTAGGGGGCCGAGACAACTATGGCTACACCTTC | TRBV9 | - | - | TRBJ1-2